Presented here are 5 T cell receptor beta chains from one specimen sequenced in a study of Graves' ophthalmopathy and Graves' hyperthyroidism. Beta-chain TCR CDR3 regions were amplified from RNA transcripts. RT-PCR with HTBI primers came first, then second-round multiplex PCR. TCRdb fed the multiplex PCR reads into MiXCR, producing one record per CDR3 protein. The table records hundreds of thousands of distinct CDR3 sequences, approximately 21% of them present only once. Material: peripheral blood. The source of these receptors is a young woman with stable Graves' hyperthyroidism. Some clones in this sample may be carry-over from other donors' samples.

J is TRBJ2-7 and V is TRBV28; D possibly corresponds to TRBD1 (6 bases). The CDR3 is 14 residues long. V lost 6 bases and J 4 bases, leaving 16 bases between the germline ends. The germline V gene has CDR1 MDHEN and CDR2 SYDVKM. The CDR3 sequence is CASRQTGSVYEQYF. The CDR3 DNA sequence: TGTGCCAGCAGACAGACAGGCTCCGTATACGAGCAGTACTTC. The whole variable domain, remainder taken from reference TRBV28 and TRBJ2-7, is DVKVTQSSRYLVKRTGEKVFLECVQDMDHENMFWYRQDPGLGLRLIYFSYDVKMKEKGDIPEGYSVSREKKERFSLILESASTNQTSMYLCASRQTGSVYEQYFGPGTRLTVT.

The sample holds a few counts of this clonotype. The chain is built from TRBV10-2 and TRBJ1-6; D possibly corresponds to TRBD1 (6 bases). The germline V gene has CDR1 WSHSY and CDR2 SAAADI. This CDR3 spans 14 amino acids. Trimming removed 7 bases at V and 8 bases at J, with 15 bases between. For the CDR3, the DNA is TGCGCCAGCATGAACAGGGATGGTGATTCACCCCTCCACTTT. It codes for CASMNRDGDSPLHF.

This chain joins TRBV18 and TRBJ1-1, with D unclear. The V end lost 1 base, the J end lost 7 bases, and 13 bases lay between the germline ends. This CDR3 has 14 amino acids. Germline CDR1 and CDR2: KGHSH and LQKENI. The CDR3 region is CASSPRIQAGEAFF. The CDR3 DNA reads TGTGCCAGCTCACCACGAATTCAGGCGGGTGAAGCTTTCTTT. Drawing the rest from reference TRBV18 and TRBJ1-1, the complete variable domain is NAGVMQNPRHLVRRRGQEARLRCSPMKGHSHVYWYRQLPEEGLKFMVYLQKENIIDESGMPKERFSAEFPKEGPSILRIQQVVRGDSAAYFCASSPRIQAGEAFFGQGTRLTVV.

Many counts were recorded for this clonotype. The rearrangement joins TRBV6-5 to TRBJ2-5; 7 positions match TRBD2. The V gene end was trimmed by 5 bases and the J gene end by 0 bases; junction bases not matched to a gene: 6. The CDR3 extends over 15 amino acids. Per the germline V gene, CDR1 is MNHEY and CDR2 is SVGAGI. For the CDR3, the DNA is TGTGCCAGCAGTAGGGAGGGAGGGTACCAAGAGACCCAGTACTTC. It encodes CASSREGGYQETQYF.

About this clonotype: A single base separates this from a much larger clone, so it may be a read error. V and J are TRBV19 and TRBJ1-1, with no clear D. The CDR3 is made up of 12 amino acids. Germline V gives CDR1 LNHDA, CDR2 SQIVND (reference sequence). This CDR3 reads CASRDGNTEACF. CDR3 bases: TGTGCCAGTAGAGACGGGAACACTGAAGCTTGCTTT.